This is a list of T cell receptor beta chains from one sample in a study of OX40 agonist ivuxolimab in advanced cancers. Sequenced by immunoSEQ multiplex PCR; TCRdb stores in-frame clones only, minus some. The table shows around 70,000 clones, with around nine tenths occurring only once. This specimen was CD4+ or CD8+ T cells sorted from blood, taken in a trial of the OX40 agonist ivuxolimab. These receptors were obtained from an adult with an advanced solid tumor such as melanoma, head and neck, liver or kidney cancer. CDR3s include the opening cysteine and the closing phenylalanine or tryptophan. Fields, in order: V gene, D gene, clone size, J gene, CDR3 protein, CDR3 DNA. D genes are given only for firm matches. Where a row states a size, it is once, few, many or the class of an expanded clone; other rows omit it.

v_gene: TRBV7-9; d_gene: NA; abundance: once; j_gene: TRBJ1-1; CDR3aa: CASSLDPRAKWAFF; CDR3nt: TGTGCCAGCAGCTTAGATCCCCGGGCCAAGTGGGCTTTCTTT
v_gene: TRBV13; d_gene: NA; abundance: NA; j_gene: TRBJ2-7; CDR3aa: CASSIQGSYEQYF; CDR3nt: TGTGCCAGCAGCATCCAGGGGTCCTACGAGCAGTACTTC
v_gene: TRBV7-9; d_gene: NA; abundance: NA; j_gene: TRBJ2-7; CDR3aa: CASSEPGLDEQYF; CDR3nt: TGTGCCAGCAGCGAACCGGGATTAGACGAGCAGTACTTC
v_gene: TRBV27; d_gene: TRBD1; abundance: NA; j_gene: TRBJ2-7; CDR3aa: CASSLQGTIYEQYF; CDR3nt: TGTGCCAGCAGTCTACAGGGGACGATCTACGAGCAGTACTTC
v_gene: TRBV9; d_gene: NA; abundance: NA; j_gene: TRBJ2-7; CDR3aa: CASSVGQTSYEQYF; CDR3nt: TGTGCCAGCAGCGTAGGGCAGACCTCCTACGAGCAGTACTTC
v_gene: TRBV5-4; d_gene: NA; abundance: NA; j_gene: TRBJ2-1; CDR3aa: CASSLVYNEQFF; CDR3nt: TGTGCCAGCAGCTTGGTTTACAATGAGCAGTTCTTC
v_gene: TRBV7-2; d_gene: NA; abundance: NA; j_gene: TRBJ1-1; CDR3aa: CASSQFLNTEAFF; CDR3nt: TGTGCCAGCAGCCAATTTCTGAACACTGAAGCTTTCTTT
v_gene: TRBV9; d_gene: NA; abundance: NA; j_gene: TRBJ2-7; CDR3aa: CASSLDGNSPEQYF; CDR3nt: TGTGCCAGCAGCCTAGATGGGAATTCCCCCGAGCAGTACTTC
v_gene: TRBV30; d_gene: TRBD2; abundance: NA; j_gene: TRBJ2-7; CDR3aa: CAWRRGDLTYEQYF; CDR3nt: TGTGCCTGGAGGCGGGGGGACTTAACCTACGAGCAGTACTTC
v_gene: TRBV4-3; d_gene: TRBD2; abundance: NA; j_gene: TRBJ2-1; CDR3aa: CASSQDAIAGGPYNEQFF; CDR3nt: TGCGCCAGCAGCCAAGACGCTATAGCGGGGGGACCCTACAATGAGCAGTTCTTC
v_gene: TRBV27; d_gene: TRBD1; abundance: NA; j_gene: TRBJ1-5; CDR3aa: CASSYRGSSQPQHF; CDR3nt: TGTGCCAGCAGCTACAGGGGTTCAAGTCAGCCCCAGCATTTT
v_gene: TRBV15; d_gene: NA; abundance: NA; j_gene: TRBJ2-7; CDR3aa: CATSPITGNYEQYF; CDR3nt: TGTGCCACCAGCCCTATCACAGGGAACTACGAGCAGTACTTC
v_gene: TRBV6-5; d_gene: NA; abundance: NA; j_gene: TRBJ1-1; CDR3aa: CATIEGGTTEAFF; CDR3nt: TGTGCCACCATCGAGGGGGGGACAACTGAAGCTTTCTTT
v_gene: TRBV6-6; d_gene: NA; abundance: NA; j_gene: TRBJ2-7; CDR3aa: CASIDSGAEQYF; CDR3nt: TGTGCCAGCATAGATTCGGGGGCCGAGCAGTACTTC
v_gene: TRBV27; d_gene: NA; abundance: NA; j_gene: TRBJ1-2; CDR3aa: CASSPASGSYVYGYTF; CDR3nt: TGTGCCAGCAGTCCGGCCTCCGGGTCCTATGTCTATGGCTACACCTTC
v_gene: TRBV30; d_gene: NA; abundance: once; j_gene: TRBJ2-3; CDR3aa: CARRGSPPTDTQYF; CDR3nt: TGTGCCCGCCGGGGTAGCCCCCCCACAGATACGCAGTATTTT
v_gene: TRBV19; d_gene: NA; abundance: NA; j_gene: TRBJ1-1; CDR3aa: CASSSSGPDTEAFF; CDR3nt: TGTGCCAGTAGTAGTTCGGGACCGGACACTGAAGCTTTCTTT
v_gene: TRBV9; d_gene: TRBD2; abundance: NA; j_gene: TRBJ2-2; CDR3aa: CASSVGLAAANTGELFF; CDR3nt: TGTGCCAGCAGCGTAGGACTAGCGGCCGCGAACACCGGGGAGCTGTTTTTT
v_gene: TRBV19; d_gene: TRBD2; abundance: NA; j_gene: TRBJ2-1; CDR3aa: CASSIASGAYNEQFF; CDR3nt: TGTGCCAGTAGTATTGCTAGCGGGGCTTACAATGAGCAGTTCTTC
v_gene: TRBV7-7; d_gene: TRBD2; abundance: NA; j_gene: TRBJ2-5; CDR3aa: CASSLALAGGNQETQYF; CDR3nt: TGTGCTAGCAGCTTAGCCCTAGCGGGAGGGAACCAAGAGACCCAGTACTTC